Here is one T cell receptor (beta chain) with its context. Its antigen is not identified. The data belong to a study of beta chain features in type 1 diabetes. Study in general: Cell yields, age and gender were similar between patients and healthy donors.

Every isolated RNA sample was fully reverse transcribed, so sequencing captured expressed TCRB transcripts. Profiling relied on immunoSEQ multiplex PCR, and the TCRdb table lists in-frame clones only, not all of them. The data show around 300,000 clones, approximately 16% seen once. The study's findings and limits: Patients with type 1 diabetes carried fewer insertions and had more deletions at their VDJ junctions. Among all four CD4+ subsets, Type 1 diabetes patients had TCRB CDR3s that were moderately but significantly shorter.

Germline V CDR1 and CDR2: MGHRA, YSYEKL. The CDR3 extends over 18 amino acids. The ends lost 1 base at V and 0 bases at J; junction bases unmatched: 8. This chain links TRBV4-1 with TRBJ2-5; 10 bases fit TRBD1. Sequenced material: naive CD4+ T cells from blood. The sequence was collected from a man aged 18 to 30 with type 1 diabetes. CDR3 DNA: TGCGCCAGCAGCCAAGGCTTGCCGGGACAGGGGTACCAAGAGACCCAGTACTTC. Amino acids: CASSQGLPGQGYQETQYF.